Given below is one T cell receptor beta chain in context. Per the germline V gene, CDR1 is SEHNR and CDR2 is FQNEAQ (reference sequence). CDR3 length: 16 residues. The V gene lost 6 bases and the J gene lost 0 bases, with 12 bases spanning the gap. This entry comes from a study of blood T cell repertoires in COVID-19. Study in general: Samples of COVID-19 (acute and convalescent) were obtained from the United States, Italy and Spain. T cells, B-cell-depleted T cells, or PBMCs supplied cDNA or gDNA.

Methods used by the authors: Reference gene primer amplification in the assay estimated nucleated cell counts. The repertoire was sequenced with immunoSEQ multiplex PCR; TCRdb's copy has only in-frame clones and lacks some. D and trimming were read from the DNA, whereas the V and J calls and clone size are those reported in that table. The table includes roughly 120,000 clones, around 76% detected once. J is TRBJ1-6 and V is TRBV7-9, with no clear D. The sequenced sample consisted of peripheral blood. The sequence was collected from a woman of 80 years or more with acute or convalescent COVID-19. The CDR3 here is CASRVDGSSYNSPLHF. In nucleotides, the CDR3 is TGTGCCAGCAGAGTGGACGGGAGCTCCTATAATTCACCCCTCCACTTT. Full variable domain (rest looked up from reference TRBV7-9 and TRBJ1-6): DTGVSQNPRHKITKRGQNVTFRCDPISEHNRLYWYRQTLGQGPEFLTYFQNEAQLEKSRLLSDRFSAERPKGSFSTLEIQRTEQGDSAMYLCASRVDGSSYNSPLHFGNGTRLTVT.